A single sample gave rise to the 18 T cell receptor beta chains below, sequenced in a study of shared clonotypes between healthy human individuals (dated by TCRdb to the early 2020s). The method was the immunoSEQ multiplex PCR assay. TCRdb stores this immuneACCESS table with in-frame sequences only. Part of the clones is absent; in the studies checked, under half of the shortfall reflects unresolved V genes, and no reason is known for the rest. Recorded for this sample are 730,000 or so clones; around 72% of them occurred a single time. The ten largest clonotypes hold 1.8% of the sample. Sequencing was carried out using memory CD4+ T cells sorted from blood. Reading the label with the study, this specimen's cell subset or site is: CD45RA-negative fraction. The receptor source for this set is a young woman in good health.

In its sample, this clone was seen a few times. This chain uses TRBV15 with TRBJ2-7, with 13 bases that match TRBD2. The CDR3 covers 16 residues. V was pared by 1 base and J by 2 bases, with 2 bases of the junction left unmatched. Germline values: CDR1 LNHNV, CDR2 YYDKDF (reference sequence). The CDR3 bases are TGTGCCACCAGCAGAGGTGGACTAGCGGGAGCCTACGAGCAGTACTTC. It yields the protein CATSRGGLAGAYEQYF. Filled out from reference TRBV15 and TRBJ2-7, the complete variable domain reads DAMVIQNPRYQVTQFGKPVTLSCSQTLNHNVMYWYQQKSSQAPKLLFHYYDKDFNNEADTPDNFQSRRPNTSFCFLDIRSPGLGDTAMYLCATSRGGLAGAYEQYFGPGTRLTVT.

This chain's CDR3 is CASSPRLAVTTSSYNEQFF. Written as DNA, the CDR3 is TGTGCCAGCAGCCCCCGGCTAGCGGTTACGACGAGCTCCTACAATGAGCAGTTCTTC. The chain uses TRBV7-9 and TRBJ2-1; 7 bases align to TRBD2. This CDR3 contains 19 residues. V lost 5 bases and J lost 0; bases outside the gene matches: 16. Germline assignment: CDR1 SEHNR and CDR2 FQNEAQ (reference sequence).

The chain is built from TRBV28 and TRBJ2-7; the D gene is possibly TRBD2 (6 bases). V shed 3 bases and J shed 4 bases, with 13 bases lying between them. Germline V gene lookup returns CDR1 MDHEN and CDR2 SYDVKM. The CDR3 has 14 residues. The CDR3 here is CASSFGGYPYEQYF. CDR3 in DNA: TGTGCCAGCAGTTTCGGGGGTTACCCGTACGAGCAGTACTTC.

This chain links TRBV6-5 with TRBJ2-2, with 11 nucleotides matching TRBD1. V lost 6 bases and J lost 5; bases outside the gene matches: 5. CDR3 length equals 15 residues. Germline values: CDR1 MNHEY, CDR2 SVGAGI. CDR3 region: CASRKRDRGTGELFF. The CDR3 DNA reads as TGTGCCAGCAGGAAACGGGACAGGGGGACCGGGGAGCTGTTTTTT.

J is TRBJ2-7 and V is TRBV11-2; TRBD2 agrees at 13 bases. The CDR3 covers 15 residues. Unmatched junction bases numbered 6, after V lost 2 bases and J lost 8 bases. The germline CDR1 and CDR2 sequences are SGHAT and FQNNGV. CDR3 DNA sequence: TGTGCCAGCAGCTTATACGGGACTAGCGGGAACCAGCAGTACTTC. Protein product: CASSLYGTSGNQQYF. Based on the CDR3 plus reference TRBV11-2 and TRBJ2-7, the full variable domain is EAGVAQSPRYKIIEKRQSVAFWCNPISGHATLYWYQQILGQGPKLLIQFQNNGVVDDSQLPKDRFSAERLKGVDSTLKIQPAKLEDSAVYLCASSLYGTSGNQQYFGPGTRLTVT.

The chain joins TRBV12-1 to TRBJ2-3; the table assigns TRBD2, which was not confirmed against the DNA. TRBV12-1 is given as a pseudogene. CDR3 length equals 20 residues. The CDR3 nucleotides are TGTGCCAGCAGCTTTGTTCCTAGCGGAAAACCCAGATATAGCACAGATACGCAGTATTTT. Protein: CASSFVPSGKPRYSTDTQYF.

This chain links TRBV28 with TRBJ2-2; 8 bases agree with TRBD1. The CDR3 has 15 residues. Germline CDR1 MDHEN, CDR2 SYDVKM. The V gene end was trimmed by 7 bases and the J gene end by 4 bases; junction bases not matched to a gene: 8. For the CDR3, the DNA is TGTGCCAGCATTTCAGGACAGGGTTCCACCGGGGAGCTGTTTTTT. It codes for CASISGQGSTGELFF.

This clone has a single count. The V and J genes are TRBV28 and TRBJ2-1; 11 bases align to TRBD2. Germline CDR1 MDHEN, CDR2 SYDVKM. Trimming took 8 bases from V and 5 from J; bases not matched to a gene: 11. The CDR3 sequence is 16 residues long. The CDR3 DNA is TGTGCCAGCCTTACCCTTGGGACTAGCGGCCACAATGAGCAGTTCTTC. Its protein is CASLTLGTSGHNEQFF.

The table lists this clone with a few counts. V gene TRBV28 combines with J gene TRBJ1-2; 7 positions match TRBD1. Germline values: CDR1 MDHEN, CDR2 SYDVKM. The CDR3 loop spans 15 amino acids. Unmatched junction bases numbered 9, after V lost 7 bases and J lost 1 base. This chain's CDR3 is CASTPTGRVNYGYTF. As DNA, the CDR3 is TGTGCCAGCACTCCGACAGGGCGAGTTAACTATGGCTACACCTTC.

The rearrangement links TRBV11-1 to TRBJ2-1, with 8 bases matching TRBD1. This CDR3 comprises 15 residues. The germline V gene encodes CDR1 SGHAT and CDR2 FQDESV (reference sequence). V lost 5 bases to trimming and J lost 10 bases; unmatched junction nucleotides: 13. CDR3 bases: TGTGCCAGCAGCCTCGACCGCAGGGGGCGTGGGGAGCAGTTCTTC. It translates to CASSLDRRGRGEQFF.

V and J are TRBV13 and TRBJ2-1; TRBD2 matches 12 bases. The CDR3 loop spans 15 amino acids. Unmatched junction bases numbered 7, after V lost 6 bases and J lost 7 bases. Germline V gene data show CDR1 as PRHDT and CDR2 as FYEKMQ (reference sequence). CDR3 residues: CASSLTSGSINEQFF. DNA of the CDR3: TGTGCCAGCAGTCTGACTAGCGGGAGTATAAATGAGCAGTTCTTC.

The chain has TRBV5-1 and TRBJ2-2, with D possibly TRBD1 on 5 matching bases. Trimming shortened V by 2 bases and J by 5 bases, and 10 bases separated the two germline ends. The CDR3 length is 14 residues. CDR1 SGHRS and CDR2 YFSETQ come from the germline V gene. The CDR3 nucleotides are TGCGCCAGCAGCTTTACAGGACATACCGGGGAGCTGTTTTTT. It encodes CASSFTGHTGELFF.

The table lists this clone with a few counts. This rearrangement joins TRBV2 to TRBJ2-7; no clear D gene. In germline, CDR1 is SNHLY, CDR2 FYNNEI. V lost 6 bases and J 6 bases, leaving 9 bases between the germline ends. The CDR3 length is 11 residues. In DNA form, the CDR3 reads TGTGCCAGCAGGCGGTCGGGCGAGCAGTACTTC. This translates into CASRRSGEQYF.

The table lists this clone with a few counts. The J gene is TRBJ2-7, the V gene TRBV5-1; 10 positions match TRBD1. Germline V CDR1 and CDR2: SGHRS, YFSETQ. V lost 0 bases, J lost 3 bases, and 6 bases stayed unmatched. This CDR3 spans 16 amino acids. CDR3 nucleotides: TGCGCCAGCAGCTTGGCCACGACAGGGGGCTTCTACGAGCAGTACTTC. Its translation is CASSLATTGGFYEQYF.

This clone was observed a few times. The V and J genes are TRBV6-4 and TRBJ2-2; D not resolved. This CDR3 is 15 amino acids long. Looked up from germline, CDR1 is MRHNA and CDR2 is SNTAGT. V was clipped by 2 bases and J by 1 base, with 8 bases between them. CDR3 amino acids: CASSDGEMNTGELFF. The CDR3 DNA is TGTGCCAGCAGTGACGGTGAAATGAACACCGGGGAGCTGTTTTTT.

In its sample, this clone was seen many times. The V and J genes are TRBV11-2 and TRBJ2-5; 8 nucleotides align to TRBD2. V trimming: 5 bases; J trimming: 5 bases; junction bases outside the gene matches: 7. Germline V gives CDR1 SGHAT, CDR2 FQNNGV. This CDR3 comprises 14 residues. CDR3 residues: CASSMTRGVETQYF. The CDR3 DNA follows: TGTGCCAGCAGCATGACGCGGGGGGTGGAGACCCAGTACTTC.

The CDR3 sequence is CASSLGGAKAQFF. CDR3 nucleotide sequence: TGCGCCAGCAGCTTGGGCGGGGCCAAGGCGCAGTTCTTC. The chain joins TRBV5-1 to TRBJ2-1, with TRBD2 as a possible D gene (6 bases). Germline CDR1 is SGHRS and CDR2 is YFSETQ. The CDR3 is made up of 13 amino acids. Trimming took 0 bases from V and 12 from J, leaving 13 bases between them.

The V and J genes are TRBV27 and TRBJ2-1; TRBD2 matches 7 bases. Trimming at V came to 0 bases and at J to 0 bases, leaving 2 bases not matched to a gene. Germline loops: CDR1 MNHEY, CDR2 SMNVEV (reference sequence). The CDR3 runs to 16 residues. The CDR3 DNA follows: TGTGCCAGCAGTTTATCGGCGGGAGACTCCTACAATGAGCAGTTCTTC. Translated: CASSLSAGDSYNEQFF.